The clone carrying this TCR beta chain has just a few counts. The data were taken from a study of early T cells in non-severe SARS-CoV-2 infection. Unique molecular identifiers tagged individual cDNA molecules. One entry per CDR3 protein results from TCRdb running MiXCR on the 5' RACE reads. The data contain tens of thousands of distinct CDR3 sequences, roughly 8.2% of them singletons. This CDR3 region has 11 residues. The germline V and J ends were trimmed by 6 bases and 10 bases, with 12 bases remaining between them. The receptor was derived from an adult who was a healthcare worker with PCR-confirmed SARS-CoV-2 infection or an uninfected control (not recorded which). Sequenced material: whole blood. The rearrangement links TRBV12-3 or TRBV12-4 to TRBJ1-1; unclear D gene. The CDR3 DNA sequence: TGTGCCAGCAGCACCGATTCTGTAGCTTTCTTT. Protein: CASSTDSVAFF.